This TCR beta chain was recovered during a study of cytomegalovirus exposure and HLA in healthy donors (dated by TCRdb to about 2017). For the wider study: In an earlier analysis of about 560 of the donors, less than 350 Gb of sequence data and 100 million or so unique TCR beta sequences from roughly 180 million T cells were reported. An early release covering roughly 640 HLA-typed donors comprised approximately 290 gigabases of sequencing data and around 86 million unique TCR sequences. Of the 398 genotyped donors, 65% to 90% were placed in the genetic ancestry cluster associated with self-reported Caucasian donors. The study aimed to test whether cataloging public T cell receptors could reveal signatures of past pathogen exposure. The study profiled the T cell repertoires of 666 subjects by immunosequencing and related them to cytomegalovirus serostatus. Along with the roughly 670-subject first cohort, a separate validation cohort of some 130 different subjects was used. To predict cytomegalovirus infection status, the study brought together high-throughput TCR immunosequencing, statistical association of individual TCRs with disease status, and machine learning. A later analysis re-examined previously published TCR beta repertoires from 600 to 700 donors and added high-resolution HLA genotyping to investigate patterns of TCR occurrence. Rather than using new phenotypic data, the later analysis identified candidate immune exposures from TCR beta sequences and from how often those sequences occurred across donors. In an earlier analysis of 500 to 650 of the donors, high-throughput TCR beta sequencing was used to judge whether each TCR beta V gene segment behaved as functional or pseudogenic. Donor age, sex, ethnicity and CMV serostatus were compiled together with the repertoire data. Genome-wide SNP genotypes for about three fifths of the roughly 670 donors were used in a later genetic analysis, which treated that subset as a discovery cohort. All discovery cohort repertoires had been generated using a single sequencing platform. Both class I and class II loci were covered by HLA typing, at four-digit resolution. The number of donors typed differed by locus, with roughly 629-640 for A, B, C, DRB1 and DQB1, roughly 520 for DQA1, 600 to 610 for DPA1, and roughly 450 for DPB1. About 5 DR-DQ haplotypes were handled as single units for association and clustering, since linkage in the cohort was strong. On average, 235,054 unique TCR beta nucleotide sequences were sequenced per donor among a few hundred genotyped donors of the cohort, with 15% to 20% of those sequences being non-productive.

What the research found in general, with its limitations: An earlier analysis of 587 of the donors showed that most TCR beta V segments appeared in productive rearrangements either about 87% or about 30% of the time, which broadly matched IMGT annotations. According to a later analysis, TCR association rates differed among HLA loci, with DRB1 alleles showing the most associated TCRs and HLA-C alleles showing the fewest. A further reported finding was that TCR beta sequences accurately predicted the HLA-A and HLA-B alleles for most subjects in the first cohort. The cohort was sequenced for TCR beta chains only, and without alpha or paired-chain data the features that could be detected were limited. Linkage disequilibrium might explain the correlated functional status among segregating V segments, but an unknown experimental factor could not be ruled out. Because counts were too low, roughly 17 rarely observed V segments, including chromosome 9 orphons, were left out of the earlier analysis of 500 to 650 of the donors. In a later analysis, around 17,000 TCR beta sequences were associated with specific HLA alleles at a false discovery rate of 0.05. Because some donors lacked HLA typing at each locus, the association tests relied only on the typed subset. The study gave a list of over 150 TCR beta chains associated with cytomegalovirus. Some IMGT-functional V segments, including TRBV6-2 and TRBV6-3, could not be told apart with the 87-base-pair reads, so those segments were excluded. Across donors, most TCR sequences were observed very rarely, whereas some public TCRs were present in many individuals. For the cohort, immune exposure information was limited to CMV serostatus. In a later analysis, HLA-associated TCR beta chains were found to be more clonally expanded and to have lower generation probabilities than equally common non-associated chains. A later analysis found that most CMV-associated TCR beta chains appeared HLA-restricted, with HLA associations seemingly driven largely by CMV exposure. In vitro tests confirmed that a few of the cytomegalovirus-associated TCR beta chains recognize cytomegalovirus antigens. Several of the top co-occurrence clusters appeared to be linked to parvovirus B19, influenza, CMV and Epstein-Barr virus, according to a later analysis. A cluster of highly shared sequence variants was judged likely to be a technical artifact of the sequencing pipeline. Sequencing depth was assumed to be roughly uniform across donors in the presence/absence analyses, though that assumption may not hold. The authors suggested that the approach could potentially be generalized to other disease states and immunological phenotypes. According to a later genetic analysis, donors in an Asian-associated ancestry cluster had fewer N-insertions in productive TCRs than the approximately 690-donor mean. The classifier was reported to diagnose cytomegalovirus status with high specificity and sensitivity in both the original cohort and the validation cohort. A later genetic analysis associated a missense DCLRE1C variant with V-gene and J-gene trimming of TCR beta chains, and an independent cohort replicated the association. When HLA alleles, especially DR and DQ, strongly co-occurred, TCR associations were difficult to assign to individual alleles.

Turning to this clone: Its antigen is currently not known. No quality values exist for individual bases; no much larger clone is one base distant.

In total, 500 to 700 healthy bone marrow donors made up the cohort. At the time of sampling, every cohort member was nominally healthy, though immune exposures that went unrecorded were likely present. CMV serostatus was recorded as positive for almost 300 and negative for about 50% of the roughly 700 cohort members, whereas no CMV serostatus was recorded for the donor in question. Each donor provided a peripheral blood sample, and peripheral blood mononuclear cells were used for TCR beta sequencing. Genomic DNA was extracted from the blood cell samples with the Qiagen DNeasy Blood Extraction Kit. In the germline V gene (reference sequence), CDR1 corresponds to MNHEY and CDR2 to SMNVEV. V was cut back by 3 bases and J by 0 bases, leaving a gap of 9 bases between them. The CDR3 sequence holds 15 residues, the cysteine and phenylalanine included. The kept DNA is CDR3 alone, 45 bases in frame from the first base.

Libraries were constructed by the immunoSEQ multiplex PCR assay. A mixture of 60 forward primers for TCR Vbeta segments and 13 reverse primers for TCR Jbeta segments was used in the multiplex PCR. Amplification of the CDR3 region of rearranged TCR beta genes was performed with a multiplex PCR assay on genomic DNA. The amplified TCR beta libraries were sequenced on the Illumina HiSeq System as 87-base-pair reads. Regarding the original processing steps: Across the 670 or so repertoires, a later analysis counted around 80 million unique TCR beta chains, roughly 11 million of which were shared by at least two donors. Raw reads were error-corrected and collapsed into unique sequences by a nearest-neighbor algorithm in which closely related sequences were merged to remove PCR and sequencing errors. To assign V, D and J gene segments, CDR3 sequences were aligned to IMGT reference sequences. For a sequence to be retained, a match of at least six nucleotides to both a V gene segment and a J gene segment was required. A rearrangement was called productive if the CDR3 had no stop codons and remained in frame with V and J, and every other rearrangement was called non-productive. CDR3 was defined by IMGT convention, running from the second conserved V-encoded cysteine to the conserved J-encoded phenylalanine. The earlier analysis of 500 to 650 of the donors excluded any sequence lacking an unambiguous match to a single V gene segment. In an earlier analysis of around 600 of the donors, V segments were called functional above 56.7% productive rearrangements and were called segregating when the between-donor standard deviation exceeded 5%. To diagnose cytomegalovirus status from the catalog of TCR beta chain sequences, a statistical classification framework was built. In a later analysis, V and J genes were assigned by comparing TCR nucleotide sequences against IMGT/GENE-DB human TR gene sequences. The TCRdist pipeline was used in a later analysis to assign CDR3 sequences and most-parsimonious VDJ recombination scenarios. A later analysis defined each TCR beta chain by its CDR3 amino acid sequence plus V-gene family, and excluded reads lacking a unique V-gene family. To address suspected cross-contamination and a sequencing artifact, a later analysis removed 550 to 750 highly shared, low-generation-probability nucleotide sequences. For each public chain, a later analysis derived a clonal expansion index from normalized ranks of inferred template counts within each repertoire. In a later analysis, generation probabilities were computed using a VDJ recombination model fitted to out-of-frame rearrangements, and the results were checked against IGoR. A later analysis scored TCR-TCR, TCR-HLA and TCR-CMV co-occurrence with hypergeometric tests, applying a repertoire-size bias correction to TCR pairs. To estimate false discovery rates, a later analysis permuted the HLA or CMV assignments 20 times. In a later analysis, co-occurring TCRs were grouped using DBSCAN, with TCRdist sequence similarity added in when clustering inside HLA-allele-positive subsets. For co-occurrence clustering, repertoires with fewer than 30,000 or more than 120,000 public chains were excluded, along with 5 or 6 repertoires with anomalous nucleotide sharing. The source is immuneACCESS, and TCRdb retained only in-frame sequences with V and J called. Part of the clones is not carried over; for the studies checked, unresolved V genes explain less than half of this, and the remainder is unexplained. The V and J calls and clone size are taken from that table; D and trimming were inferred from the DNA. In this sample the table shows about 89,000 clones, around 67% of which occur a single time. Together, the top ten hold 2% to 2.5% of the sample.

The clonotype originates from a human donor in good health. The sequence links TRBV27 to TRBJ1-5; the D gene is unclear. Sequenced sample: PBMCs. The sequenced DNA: TGTGCCAGCAGTTTCGGAGTGAATAGCAATCAGCCCCAGCATTTT. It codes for CASSFGVNSNQPQHF.